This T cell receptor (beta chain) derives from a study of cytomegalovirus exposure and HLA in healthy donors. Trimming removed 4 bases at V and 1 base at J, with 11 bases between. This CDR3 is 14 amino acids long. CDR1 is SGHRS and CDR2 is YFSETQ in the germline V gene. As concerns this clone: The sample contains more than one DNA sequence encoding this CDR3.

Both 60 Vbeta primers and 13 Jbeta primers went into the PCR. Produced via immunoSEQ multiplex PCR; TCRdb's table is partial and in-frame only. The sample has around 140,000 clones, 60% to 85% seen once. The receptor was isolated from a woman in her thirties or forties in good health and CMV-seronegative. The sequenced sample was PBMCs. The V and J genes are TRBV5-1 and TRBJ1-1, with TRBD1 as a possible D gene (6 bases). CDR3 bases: TGCGCCAGCAGCGCGAAGACAGGGAACACTGAAGCTTTCTTT. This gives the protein CASSAKTGNTEAFF.